This TCR beta chain was retrieved from a study of regulatory T cells in long-lasting Graves disease. The study's findings and limits: Rather than thyroid tissue, only peripheral blood underwent study.

Comment on this clonotype: Its antigen is undetermined.

Time point defined: newly diagnosed GD, antithyroid drugs for less than 3 months. Making the TCR library involved RNA that had been extracted from PBMCs. Arm-PCR of CDR3 regions with iRepertoire HTBI primers generated TCR beta libraries. TCRdb re-analysed the multiplex PCR reads in MiXCR, keeping a single row per CDR3 protein. The sample has 300,000 to 400,000 distinct CDR3 sequences, 16% seen once. The same sample was also studied in work on T cells in Graves' hyperthyroidism and ophthalmopathy. This second study says: Researchers ran a first-round RT-PCR on the TCR CDR3 using the HTBI primer set.

The receptor was derived from a man aged 35 to 55 with Graves disease. Sample: peripheral blood mononuclear cells (PBMCs), taken at new diagnosis, from a patient treated with antithyroid drugs.

This CDR3 is CASRARDTEAFF. DNA for the CDR3: TGTGCCAGCAGAGCCAGGGACACTGAAGCTTTCTTT. V usage is TRBV6-2 or TRBV6-3 and J usage is TRBJ1-1; a possible D gene is TRBD1 (5 bases). Trimming stripped 6 bases from V and 3 bases from J, with 8 bases between. This CDR3 is 12 amino acids long. The germline V gene encodes CDR1 MNHEY and CDR2 SVGEGT.